Shown below are 18 T cell receptor beta chains from a single sample sequenced in a study of cytomegalovirus exposure and HLA in healthy donors. PCR was performed using 60 Vbeta and 13 Jbeta primers. Assay used: immunoSEQ multiplex PCR; TCRdb lists only in-frame clones, some missing. Among around 200,000 clones listed, roughly four fifths were seen once. The source material was PBMCs. Every receptor here comes from a woman aged 25 to 39 in good health and CMV-seropositive.

The chain has TRBV4-1 and TRBJ2-1; 16 nucleotides agree with TRBD2. CDR3 length: 17 residues. Germline-derived CDR1 and CDR2 are MGHRA and YSYEKL. V lost 2 bases to trimming and J lost 10 bases; unmatched junction nucleotides: 8. The CDR3 spells CASSQQGLAGGPREQFF. The CDR3 DNA is TGCGCCAGCAGCCAACAGGGACTAGCGGGAGGGCCTCGGGAGCAGTTCTTC.

The V and J genes are TRBV6-4 and TRBJ2-2; 9 bases fit TRBD1. J lost 6 bases, V lost 8 bases, and 7 bases had no gene match. The CDR3 length is 14 residues. The germline CDR1 and CDR2 sequences are MRHNA and SNTAGT. The chain's CDR3 is CASASTGGSGELFF. In DNA, the CDR3 is TGTGCCAGCGCTAGTACAGGGGGCTCCGGGGAGCTGTTTTTT.

This clone showed up just a few times. The chain recombines TRBV6-6 with TRBJ2-7; no clear D gene. Germline loops: CDR1 MNHNY, CDR2 SVGAGI (reference sequence). The CDR3 extends over 13 amino acids. Trimming took 2 bases from V and 4 from J, leaving 9 bases between them. The CDR3 DNA follows: TGTGCCAGCAGTTACGGCGAGGTGTACGAGCAGTACTTC. This codes for CASSYGEVYEQYF.

The J gene is TRBJ2-6, the V gene TRBV29-1; D may be TRBD1 (5 bases). The CDR3 runs to 12 residues. CDR1 and CDR2 (germline): SQVTM, ANQGSEA. V dropped 4 bases and J dropped 6 bases, with 7 bases sitting between them. CDR3 DNA sequence: TGCAGCGTTGTAGGGGTGGCCAACGTCCTGACTTTC. This sequence encodes CSVVGVANVLTF.

V gene TRBV7-2 combines with J gene TRBJ2-7, with a weak D call TRBD2 (5 bases). Per the germline V gene, CDR1 is SGHTA and CDR2 is FQGNSA. The CDR3 loop spans 15 amino acids. Trimming removed 2 bases at V and 4 bases at J, with 15 bases between. CDR3 nucleotide sequence: TGTGCCAGCAGCTTAAGCGGCGGTAGTGGATACGAGCAGTACTTC. Translating it yields CASSLSGGSGYEQYF.

This clone was counted only a few times. V is TRBV28 and J is TRBJ2-1; 12 bases are a match to TRBD2. Losses at the gene ends were 6 bases for V and 7 bases for J; bases not matched to a gene: 1. This CDR3 is 13 amino acids long. Germline V gene sequence: CDR1 MDHEN, CDR2 SYDVKM. In nucleotides, the CDR3 is TGTGCCAGCAGGGGGACTAGCGGGAATGAGCAGTTCTTC. This codes for CASRGTSGNEQFF.

This sequence joins TRBV27 and TRBJ2-7; D perhaps matches TRBD1 (5 bases). The CDR3 is made up of 13 amino acids. Germline V gene sequence: CDR1 MNHEY, CDR2 SMNVEV (reference sequence). Trimming left V 0 bases short and J 6 bases short, with 9 bases between. In DNA form, the CDR3 reads TGTGCCAGCAGTTTATCAGGACACCCCGAGCAGTACTTC. It encodes CASSLSGHPEQYF.

The V and J genes are TRBV5-1 and TRBJ2-1, with D perhaps matching TRBD1 (6 bases). The V and J ends lost 3 bases and 10 bases respectively, with 14 bases between them. Germline V gene data show CDR1 as SGHRS and CDR2 as YFSETQ. The CDR3 consists of 13 residues. CDR3 coding DNA: TGCGCCAGCAGCTCCTCCCGACAGGCGGAGCAGTTCTTC. Amino acid sequence: CASSSSRQAEQFF.

Here the CDR3 reads CASSRTGGEETQYF. CDR3 nucleotide sequence: TGTGCCAGCAGCCGGACAGGGGGCGAAGAGACCCAGTACTTC. V gene TRBV11-2 combines with J gene TRBJ2-5; 11 bases agree with TRBD1. Looked up from germline, CDR1 is SGHAT and CDR2 is FQNNGV. The CDR3 is made up of 14 amino acids. The J segment lost 3 bases and the V segment lost 5 bases, leaving 2 bases of the junction unmatched.

The chain uses TRBV7-6 and TRBJ2-7; 9 nucleotides line up with TRBD2. The V segment lost 5 bases and the J segment 4 bases; nucleotides outside the gene matches: 9. CDR1 SGHVS and CDR2 FNYEAQ come from the germline V gene. There are 15 residues in the CDR3. The CDR3 loop is CASSQASGKVYEQYF. The CDR3 bases are TGTGCCAGCAGCCAGGCTAGCGGGAAGGTTTACGAGCAGTACTTC.

CDR3 protein: CASSLYRDRGYEQYF. CDR3 in DNA: TGTGCCAGCAGCTTGTACCGGGACAGGGGATACGAGCAGTACTTC. The J gene is TRBJ2-5, the V gene TRBV11-2, with 10 bases aligning to TRBD1. The tail of the sequence fits TRBJ2-7 better, so the J call may be wrong. The CDR3 runs 15 residues. In germline, CDR1 is SGHAT, CDR2 FQNNGV.

This chain joins TRBV6-6 and TRBJ1-4, with 9 bases lining up with TRBD1. Germline CDR1 MNHNY, CDR2 SVGAGI (reference sequence). The CDR3 has 16 residues. V gave up 7 bases and J gave up 8 bases; unmatched junction bases: 14. The CDR3 DNA reads TGTGCCAGCACCACGACTCGGACAGGGGTAGACGAAAAACTGTTTTTT. It translates to CASTTTRTGVDEKLFF.

The gene calls are TRBV2 and TRBJ1-1; no reliable D call. V dropped 3 bases and J dropped 1 base, with 6 bases sitting between them. The CDR3 consists of 13 residues. Germline values: CDR1 SNHLY, CDR2 FYNNEI. CDR3 region: CASSEEPNTEAFF. In nucleotides, the CDR3 is TGTGCCAGCAGTGAGGAGCCGAACACTGAAGCTTTCTTT.

The V gene is TRBV27, the J gene TRBJ2-5; a weak D match, TRBD2 (6 bases). The tail of the sequence fits TRBJ2-7 better, so the J call may be wrong. The CDR3 has 13 residues. Per the germline V gene, CDR1 is MNHEY and CDR2 is SMNVEV (reference sequence). The CDR3: CASSAGRSYEQYF. CDR3 nucleotide sequence: TGTGCCAGCAGTGCGGGACGGTCCTACGAGCAGTACTTC.

V usage is TRBV7-9 and J usage is TRBJ2-7; D call uncertain. The germline CDR1 and CDR2 sequences are SEHNR and FQNEAQ (reference sequence). Trimming shortened V by 5 bases and J by 5 bases, and 7 bases separated the two germline ends. The CDR3 spans 11 residues. CDR3 nucleotides: TGTGCCAGCAGCGCGGTTGACGAGCAGTACTTC. It translates to CASSAVDEQYF.

A note on this clone: This sample includes further DNA sequences coding for the same CDR3. The rearrangement joins TRBV4-1 to TRBJ2-7; 13 bases are a match to TRBD2. Looked up from germline, CDR1 is MGHRA and CDR2 is YSYEKL. With 0 bases clipped from V and 0 bases from J, the junction kept 2 bases outside the gene matches. This CDR3 is built from 17 residues. CDR3: CASSQDRTSGSSYEQYF. The CDR3 DNA follows: TGCGCCAGCAGCCAAGATAGGACTAGCGGGAGCTCCTACGAGCAGTACTTC.

Only a few counts were recorded for this clone. The V call is TRBV5-6, the J call TRBJ2-2; 8 bases fit TRBD2. The CDR3 has 13 residues. The junction had 9 bases not matched to a gene; V was cut back by 4 bases and J by 13 bases. The germline gives CDR1 SGHDT, CDR2 YYEEEE. The DNA of the CDR3 is TGTGCCAGCAGCCCGATGGTGCGGGAGGTGCTGTTTTTT. Translated, it gives CASSPMVREVLFF.

This clone was picked up a small number of times. The chain combines TRBV5-1 with TRBJ1-2; TRBD1 matches at 8 bases. The CDR3 runs to 14 residues. CDR1 SGHRS and CDR2 YFSETQ come from the germline V gene. The V gene end was trimmed by 1 base and the J gene end by 8 bases; junction bases not matched to a gene: 7. CDR3 region: CASSLFVGQDGYTF. In DNA, the CDR3 is TGCGCCAGCAGCTTGTTTGTGGGACAGGACGGCTACACCTTC. The full variable domain, its missing parts supplied by reference TRBV5-1 and TRBJ1-2, is KAGVTQTPRYLIKTRGQQVTLSCSPISGHRSVSWYQQTPGQGLQFLFEYFSETQRNKGNFPGRFSGRQFSNSRSEMNVSTLELGDSALYLCASSLFVGQDGYTFGSGTRLTVV.